A selection of T cell receptor beta chains follows, all from one sample in a study of blood T cell repertoires in COVID-19. Assay: immunoSEQ multiplex PCR; the TCRdb copy retains only in-frame clones and omits some. The table lists tens of thousands of clones, roughly three quarters of them singletons. Sequenced: peripheral blood. The source of these receptors is a man aged 65 to 79 with COVID-19, enrolled during active disease. The CDR3 runs from the conserved cysteine through the conserved F or W. Each record gives: J gene, clone size, D gene, V gene, CDR3 DNA, CDR3 protein. D genes are given only for firm matches. Some rows mark clone size as missing; the rest say once, few, many or name a class of expanded clone.

J gene: TRBJ1-5; clone size: -; D gene: TRBD1; V gene: TRBV4-3; CDR3 DNA: TGCGCCAGCAGCCAAGACAGGGGGCTCGTCCTTGGTCAGCCCCAGCATTTT; CDR3 protein: CASSQDRGLVLGQPQHF
J gene: TRBJ1-5; clone size: -; D gene: TRBD1; V gene: TRBV28; CDR3 DNA: TGTGCCAGCGGACAGGGAACACAGCCCCAGCATTTT; CDR3 protein: CASGQGTQPQHF
J gene: TRBJ1-2; clone size: -; D gene: -; V gene: TRBV29-1; CDR3 DNA: TGCAGCGTTGAGGGCAGGGAAGGGTTTGATGGCTACACCTTC; CDR3 protein: CSVEGREGFDGYTF
J gene: TRBJ1-5; clone size: few; D gene: -; V gene: TRBV19; CDR3 DNA: TGTGCCGCCGGGGACTACCGCGAGCATTTT; CDR3 protein: CAAGDYREHF
J gene: TRBJ1-6; clone size: -; D gene: -; V gene: TRBV28; CDR3 DNA: TGTGCCAGCAGTTCGGGGGGATCCTATAATTCACCCCTCCACTTT; CDR3 protein: CASSSGGSYNSPLHF
J gene: TRBJ2-2; clone size: -; D gene: TRBD1; V gene: TRBV5-1; CDR3 DNA: TGCGCCACGGGCCTACAGGGGGAAACCGGGGAGCTGTTTTTT; CDR3 protein: CATGLQGETGELFF
J gene: TRBJ2-7; clone size: -; D gene: TRBD1; V gene: TRBV5-6; CDR3 DNA: TGTGCCAGCAGCTTGGGACAGGGGGGGATTTACGAGCAGTACTTC; CDR3 protein: CASSLGQGGIYEQYF
J gene: TRBJ1-5; clone size: -; D gene: TRBD1; V gene: TRBV11-3; CDR3 DNA: TGTGCCAGCAGCCCCCTACAGGGGCGGGATCAGCCCCAGCATTTT; CDR3 protein: CASSPLQGRDQPQHF
J gene: TRBJ2-7; clone size: -; D gene: -; V gene: TRBV19; CDR3 DNA: TGTGCCACAGGACAGTCCTACGAGCAGTACTTC; CDR3 protein: CATGQSYEQYF
J gene: TRBJ2-3; clone size: -; D gene: TRBD2; V gene: TRBV7-2; CDR3 DNA: TGTGCCAGCACCCCCCTGGGACTAGGGTCCGCAGATACGCAGTATTTT; CDR3 protein: CASTPLGLGSADTQYF
J gene: TRBJ2-7; clone size: -; D gene: TRBD1; V gene: TRBV6-5; CDR3 DNA: TGTGCCAGCAGTTACATCGGACAGGGGATCGACGAGCAGTACTTC; CDR3 protein: CASSYIGQGIDEQYF
J gene: TRBJ2-2; clone size: -; D gene: TRBD2; V gene: TRBV4-1; CDR3 DNA: TGCGCCAGCAGCCAAGAAGCGGGGGGCGCGAACACCGGGGAGCTGTTTTTT; CDR3 protein: CASSQEAGGANTGELFF
J gene: TRBJ1-2; clone size: -; D gene: -; V gene: TRBV11-1; CDR3 DNA: TGTGCCAGCCAGCCCGACCTACCAGGGAACTATGGCTACACCTTC; CDR3 protein: CASQPDLPGNYGYTF
J gene: TRBJ2-1; clone size: -; D gene: TRBD2; V gene: TRBV7-2; CDR3 DNA: TGTGCCAGCAGCTCACGACTAGGTGGCGGGAGGTTTTCCTACAATGAGCAGTTCTTC; CDR3 protein: CASSSRLGGGRFSYNEQFF
J gene: TRBJ1-4; clone size: few; D gene: -; V gene: TRBV20-1; CDR3 DNA: TGCAGTGCCAACAGGGAGGAAAAACTGTTTTTT; CDR3 protein: CSANREEKLFF
J gene: TRBJ2-1; clone size: -; D gene: -; V gene: TRBV10-3; CDR3 DNA: TGTGCCATCAGTGAGCCCGACGGACTTACAGTAAACAATGAGCAGTTCTTC; CDR3 protein: CAISEPDGLTVNNEQFF
J gene: TRBJ1-3; clone size: -; D gene: TRBD1; V gene: TRBV5-6; CDR3 DNA: TGTGCCAGCAGCTCCTCCGGGACAGTCGCTGGAAACACCATATATTTT; CDR3 protein: CASSSSGTVAGNTIYF
J gene: TRBJ2-7; clone size: -; D gene: TRBD2; V gene: TRBV2; CDR3 DNA: TGTGCCAGCAGTTGGGCGGGAGGGTTCCACGAGCAGTACTTC; CDR3 protein: CASSWAGGFHEQYF
J gene: TRBJ1-2; clone size: few; D gene: -; V gene: TRBV12-3/TRBV12-4; CDR3 DNA: TGTGCCAGCAGTGTCCAGGACAGCTATGGCTACACCTTC; CDR3 protein: CASSVQDSYGYTF
J gene: TRBJ2-2; clone size: -; D gene: TRBD1; V gene: TRBV27; CDR3 DNA: TGTGCCAGCAGTCACGACAGGGTTGTCGGCGGGGAGCTGTTTTTT; CDR3 protein: CASSHDRVVGGELFF
J gene: TRBJ2-1; clone size: -; D gene: -; V gene: TRBV7-3; CDR3 DNA: TGTGCCAGCAGCCGAGAGCCGCAGGGGACTGAGCAGTTCTTC; CDR3 protein: CASSREPQGTEQFF
J gene: TRBJ1-4; clone size: -; D gene: -; V gene: TRBV10-3; CDR3 DNA: TGTGCCATCAGTGAGTCGGGGGGACTCAGTGAAAAACTGTTTTTT; CDR3 protein: CAISESGGLSEKLFF
J gene: TRBJ2-7; clone size: -; D gene: TRBD2; V gene: TRBV5-5; CDR3 DNA: TGTGCCAGCAGCTTGACTAGCGGGGGCTACGAGCAGTACTTC; CDR3 protein: CASSLTSGGYEQYF
J gene: TRBJ2-1; clone size: -; D gene: -; V gene: TRBV30; CDR3 DNA: TGTGCCTGGAGTGTTGTCAACAATGAGCAGTTCTTC; CDR3 protein: CAWSVVNNEQFF
J gene: TRBJ2-1; clone size: -; D gene: TRBD1; V gene: TRBV2; CDR3 DNA: TGTGCCAGCACAGGACAGGTCTCCTACAATGAGCAGTTCTTC; CDR3 protein: CASTGQVSYNEQFF
J gene: TRBJ2-7; clone size: few; D gene: TRBD1; V gene: TRBV5-4; CDR3 DNA: TGTGCCAGCAGCTTCGTCGGACAGGGCCACTACGAGCAGTACTTC; CDR3 protein: CASSFVGQGHYEQYF
J gene: TRBJ2-7; clone size: -; D gene: TRBD1; V gene: TRBV5-4; CDR3 DNA: TGTGCCAGCAGCTTGAGGACAGGGTTTGGCGAGCAGTACTTC; CDR3 protein: CASSLRTGFGEQYF
J gene: TRBJ1-2; clone size: many; D gene: -; V gene: TRBV9; CDR3 DNA: TGTGCCAGCAGCGTACAGGGGTTCCCATCCGGCTACACCTTC; CDR3 protein: CASSVQGFPSGYTF
J gene: TRBJ2-5; clone size: -; D gene: -; V gene: TRBV19; CDR3 DNA: TGTGCCAGTAGCGCACAGGGAACCGAGACCCAGTACTTC; CDR3 protein: CASSAQGTETQYF
J gene: TRBJ2-7; clone size: -; D gene: TRBD2; V gene: TRBV4-1; CDR3 DNA: TGCGCCAGCAGCCAACCCCCAAGCGGGACCCCAAACTACGAGCAGTACTTC; CDR3 protein: CASSQPPSGTPNYEQYF
J gene: TRBJ2-7; clone size: -; D gene: TRBD1; V gene: TRBV6-2/TRBV6-3; CDR3 DNA: TGTGCCAGCAGTTACGGGACAGGGGTTTTCTACGAGCAGTACTTC; CDR3 protein: CASSYGTGVFYEQYF
J gene: TRBJ2-7; clone size: -; D gene: TRBD1; V gene: TRBV7-3; CDR3 DNA: TGTGCCAGCAGTGCGGGGACAGGGTCACACGAGCAGTACTTC; CDR3 protein: CASSAGTGSHEQYF
J gene: TRBJ1-3; clone size: -; D gene: -; V gene: TRBV28; CDR3 DNA: TGTGCCAGCAGTTTATCAGGGGGAAACACCATATATTTT; CDR3 protein: CASSLSGGNTIYF
J gene: TRBJ2-1; clone size: -; D gene: -; V gene: TRBV19; CDR3 DNA: TGTGCCAGTAAAGCGGCGAGCTCCTACAATGAGCAGTTCTTC; CDR3 protein: CASKAASSYNEQFF
J gene: TRBJ2-1; clone size: -; D gene: TRBD1; V gene: TRBV7-9; CDR3 DNA: TGTGCCAGCAGTTCCCGAGGGGGCAGCTCCTACAATGAGCAGTTCTTC; CDR3 protein: CASSSRGGSSYNEQFF
J gene: TRBJ1-1; clone size: -; D gene: -; V gene: TRBV19; CDR3 DNA: TGTGCCAGTAGTATTCCCACTGGATCGAGGTGGAAGGCTTTCTTT; CDR3 protein: CASSIPTGSRWKAFF
J gene: TRBJ1-2; clone size: -; D gene: TRBD1; V gene: TRBV10-3; CDR3 DNA: TGTGCCATTACAGGGGAAAGAGGCGTAGGCTACACCTTC; CDR3 protein: CAITGERGVGYTF
J gene: TRBJ1-2; clone size: -; D gene: -; V gene: TRBV7-6; CDR3 DNA: TGTGCCAGCAGCTCAAGGACATACCCTAACTATGGCTACACCTTC; CDR3 protein: CASSSRTYPNYGYTF
J gene: TRBJ2-1; clone size: -; D gene: -; V gene: TRBV12-5; CDR3 DNA: TGTGCTAGTGGTTTGTCCGGGACAGAGCAGTTCTTC; CDR3 protein: CASGLSGTEQFF